Sequencing of this TCR beta chain was carried out in a study of cytomegalovirus exposure and HLA in healthy donors. Donors were ostensibly healthy at sampling, although undocumented immune exposures were probable. Study outcomes and limitations: Another analysis was done later, and it associated 15,000 to 20,000 TCR beta sequences with HLA alleles at 0.05 false discovery rate. Researchers reported in a later analysis that a missense DCLRE1C variant was tied to TCR beta V- and J-gene trimming. Overall, approximately 150 TCR beta chains were annotated as cytomegalovirus-associated.

The ends lost 6 bases at V and 5 bases at J; junction bases unmatched: 4. Germline V gene sequence: CDR1 SQVTM, CDR2 ANQGSEA. The CDR3 is 13 amino acids. The study ran its PCR with 60 Vbeta and 13 Jbeta primers. Sequencing was performed with immunoSEQ multiplex PCR; in TCRdb, only in-frame clones are kept and a portion is missing. This sample's table has approximately 210,000 clones. On this clone: The antigen is undetermined.

Sequenced input: PBMCs. The gene calls are TRBV29-1 and TRBJ2-3, with TRBD2 matching 11 bases. This sequence originates from a woman in her 30s in good health and CMV-seropositive. The CDR3 spells CSVLAGEGDTQYF. CDR3 DNA sequence: TGCAGCGTACTAGCGGGAGAGGGAGATACGCAGTATTTT.